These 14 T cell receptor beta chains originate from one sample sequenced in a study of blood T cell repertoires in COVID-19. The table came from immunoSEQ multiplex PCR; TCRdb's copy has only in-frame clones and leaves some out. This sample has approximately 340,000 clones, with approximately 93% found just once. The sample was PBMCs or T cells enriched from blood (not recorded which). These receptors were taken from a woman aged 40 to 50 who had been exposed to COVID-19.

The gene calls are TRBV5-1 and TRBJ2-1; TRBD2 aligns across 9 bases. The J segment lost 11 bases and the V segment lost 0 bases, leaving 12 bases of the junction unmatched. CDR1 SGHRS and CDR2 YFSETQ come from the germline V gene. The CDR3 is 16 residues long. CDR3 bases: TGCGCCAGCAGCTTGGACGCGACTAGCGGATCCTCCAAGCAGTTCTTC. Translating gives CASSLDATSGSSKQFF.

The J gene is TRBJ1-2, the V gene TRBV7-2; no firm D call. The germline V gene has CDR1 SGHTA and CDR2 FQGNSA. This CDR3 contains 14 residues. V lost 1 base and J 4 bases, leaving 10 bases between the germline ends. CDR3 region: CASSLGWGGYGYTF. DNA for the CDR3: TGTGCCAGCAGCTTAGGTTGGGGAGGCTATGGCTACACCTTC.

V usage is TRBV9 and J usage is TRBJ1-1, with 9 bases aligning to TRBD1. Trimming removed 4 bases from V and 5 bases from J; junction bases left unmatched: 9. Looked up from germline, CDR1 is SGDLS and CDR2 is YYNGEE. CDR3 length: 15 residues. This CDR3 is CASSPRQGVSTEAFF. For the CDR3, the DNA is TGTGCCAGCAGCCCACGACAGGGGGTCTCGACTGAAGCTTTCTTT.

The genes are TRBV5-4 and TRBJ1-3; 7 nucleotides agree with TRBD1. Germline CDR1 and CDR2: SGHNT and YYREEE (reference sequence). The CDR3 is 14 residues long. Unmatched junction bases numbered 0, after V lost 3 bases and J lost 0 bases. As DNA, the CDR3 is TGTGCCAGCAGCTCAGGGGGCTCTGGAAACACCATATATTTT. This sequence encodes CASSSGGSGNTIYF. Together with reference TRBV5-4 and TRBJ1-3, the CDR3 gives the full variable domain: ETGVTQSPTHLIKTRGQQVTLRCSSQSGHNTVSWYQQALGQGPQFIFQYYREEENGRGNFPPRFSGLQFPNYSSELNVNALELDDSALYLCASSSGGSGNTIYFGEGSWLTVV.

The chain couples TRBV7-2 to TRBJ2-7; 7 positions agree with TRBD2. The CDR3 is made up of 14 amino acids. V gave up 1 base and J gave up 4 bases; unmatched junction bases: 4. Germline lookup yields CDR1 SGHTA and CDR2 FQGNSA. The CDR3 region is CASSLGPSGYEQYF. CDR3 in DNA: TGTGCCAGCAGCTTAGGCCCTAGCGGTTACGAGCAGTACTTC.

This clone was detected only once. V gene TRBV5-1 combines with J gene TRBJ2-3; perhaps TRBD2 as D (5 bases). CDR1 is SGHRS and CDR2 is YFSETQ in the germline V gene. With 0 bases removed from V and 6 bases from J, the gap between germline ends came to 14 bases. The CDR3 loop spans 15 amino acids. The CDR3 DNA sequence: TGCGCCAGCAGCTTGGAGCTAAGGAGGCCCGATACGCAGTATTTT. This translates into CASSLELRRPDTQYF.

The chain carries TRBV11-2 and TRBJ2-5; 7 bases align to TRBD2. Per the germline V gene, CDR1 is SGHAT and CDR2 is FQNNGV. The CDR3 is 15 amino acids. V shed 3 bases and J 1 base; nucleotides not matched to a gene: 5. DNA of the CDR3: TGTGCCAGCAGCTTTGGCGGGGGAAGCCAAGAGACCCAGTACTTC. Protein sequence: CASSFGGGSQETQYF.

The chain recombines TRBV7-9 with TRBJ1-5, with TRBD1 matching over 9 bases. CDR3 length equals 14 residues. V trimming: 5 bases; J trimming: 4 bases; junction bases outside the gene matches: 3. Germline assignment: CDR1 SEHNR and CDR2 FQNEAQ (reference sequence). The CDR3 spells CASSGQGKNQPQHF. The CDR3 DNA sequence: TGTGCCAGCAGCGGACAGGGGAAGAATCAGCCCCAGCATTTT.

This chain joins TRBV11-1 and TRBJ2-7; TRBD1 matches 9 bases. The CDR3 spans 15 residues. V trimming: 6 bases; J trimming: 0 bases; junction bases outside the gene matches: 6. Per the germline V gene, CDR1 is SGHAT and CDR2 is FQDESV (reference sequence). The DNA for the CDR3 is TGTGCCAGCAGTGCCCGGGACAGGGTCTCCTACGAGCAGTACTTC. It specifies CASSARDRVSYEQYF.

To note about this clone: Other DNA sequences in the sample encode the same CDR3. This CDR3 is CASSLGLAYEQYF. The CDR3 nucleotides are TGTGCCAGCAGCTTAGGCTTAGCCTACGAGCAGTACTTC. The chain carries TRBV7-9 and TRBJ2-7; no firm D call. Trimming stripped 1 base from V and 2 bases from J, with 6 bases between. Germline lookup yields CDR1 SEHNR and CDR2 FQNEAQ (reference sequence). This CDR3 has 13 residues.

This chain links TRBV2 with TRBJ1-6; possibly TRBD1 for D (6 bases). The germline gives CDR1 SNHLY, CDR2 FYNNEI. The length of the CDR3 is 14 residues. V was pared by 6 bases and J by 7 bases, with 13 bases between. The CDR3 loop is CASRVTGENSPLHF. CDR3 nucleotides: TGTGCCAGCAGAGTGACAGGCGAGAATTCACCCCTCCACTTT.

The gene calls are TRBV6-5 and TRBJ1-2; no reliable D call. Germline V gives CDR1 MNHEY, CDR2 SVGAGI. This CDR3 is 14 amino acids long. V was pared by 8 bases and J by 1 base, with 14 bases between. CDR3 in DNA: TGTGCCAGCTGCGCGGGGAGGGATAACTATGGCTACACCTTC. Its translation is CASCAGRDNYGYTF.

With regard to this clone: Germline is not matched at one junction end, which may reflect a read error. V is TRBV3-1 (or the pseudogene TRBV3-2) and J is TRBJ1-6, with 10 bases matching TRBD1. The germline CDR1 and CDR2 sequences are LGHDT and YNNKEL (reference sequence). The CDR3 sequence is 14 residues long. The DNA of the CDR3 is TGTGCCAGCACCCAAGGGACAGGGGCATCACCCCTCCACTTT. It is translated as CASTQGTGASPLHF.

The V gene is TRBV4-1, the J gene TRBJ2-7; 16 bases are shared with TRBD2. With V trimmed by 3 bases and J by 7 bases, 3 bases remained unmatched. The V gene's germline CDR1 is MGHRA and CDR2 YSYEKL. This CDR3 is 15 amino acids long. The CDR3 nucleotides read TGCGCCAGCAGCCAGGGACTAGCGGGAGGGGGTGAGCAGTACTTC. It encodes CASSQGLAGGGEQYF.